The clone carrying this TCR beta chain was found many times. Its antigen is undetermined. Through a sample-barcoded 5' primer and a J-beta primer mix, a second PCR was run for roughly 6 to 11 cycles. Unique molecular identifiers of 12 random nucleotides labeled each cDNA. TCRdb fed the 5' RACE reads into MiXCR, producing one record per CDR3 protein. The table records approximately 1.5 million distinct CDR3 sequences, about 32% of them present only once. The sample originates from a study of blood T cells in healthy people across ages. Study conclusions and caveats: Naive CD4+ cells and diversity were both higher in long-lived donors than in aged donors.

Collection of about 9.4 milliliters of peripheral blood was performed for each donor. Each sample yielded at least 5 micrograms of PBMC total RNA. The CDR3 spans 15 residues. With 5 bases removed from V and 4 bases from J, the gap between germline ends came to 17 bases. Germline CDR1 MNHEY, CDR2 SVGAGI. Sequenced sample: blood. This chain connects TRBV6-5 to TRBJ2-5, with D possibly called TRBD1 or TRBD2 (5 bases each). This sequence was found in a woman aged 30 to 39 in good health. The CDR3 spells CASSHTGSRGETQYF. As DNA, the CDR3 is TGTGCCAGCAGTCACACCGGGTCGAGGGGAGAGACCCAGTACTTC.